These 23 T cell receptor beta chains were sequenced from one sample in a study of T cell clusters in autoimmune cytopenias. TRB amplification used approximately 250 ng of peripheral blood genomic DNA. Multiplex touch-down PCR amplified TRB using TRB-A and TRB-B pools in one tube. TCRdb re-called the multiplex PCR reads and catalogs CDR3 proteins one per entry, DNA excluded. With about 6,700 distinct CDR3 sequences in the sample, the ten largest clones hold 4% to 6%. These data also formed part of another study, on T cell repertoires in aging, cancer and after chemotherapy.

The sequencing input was peripheral blood. These receptors originate from a human donor in good health.

This clonotype is medium-sized by frequency. The J gene is TRBJ1-3, the V gene TRBV19; the TRBD1 assignment by TCRdb is unverifiable without DNA. Looked up from germline, CDR1 is LNHDA and CDR2 is SQIVND (reference sequence). This CDR3 is built from 14 residues. CDR3 protein: CASGGQGRSNTIYF.

The rearrangement joins TRBV27 to TRBJ2-7; as DNA is missing, the TRBD1 call by TCRdb cannot be tested. Germline V gene data show CDR1 as MNHEY and CDR2 as SMNVEV (reference sequence). This CDR3 contains 15 residues. The CDR3 spells CASSLLGTVSYEQYF.

This chain uses TRBV30 with TRBJ1-1; TCRdb's D call, TRBD1, is unchecked because there is no DNA. Germline lookup yields CDR1 GTSNPN and CDR2 SVGIG (reference sequence). There are 12 residues in the CDR3. CDR3 region: CAWSIQGARAFF.

The chain is built from TRBV5-6 and TRBJ1-6. This CDR3 is built from 15 residues. Germline CDR1 SGHDT, CDR2 YYEEEE. CDR3 region: CASSLRRRANSPLHF.

This clonotype is classed as medium-sized by frequency. V usage is TRBV19 and J usage is TRBJ1-1; TCRdb calls TRBD1, which cannot be checked without DNA. CDR1 is LNHDA and CDR2 is SQIVND in the germline V gene (reference sequence). CDR3 length equals 15 residues. The CDR3 region is CASSILGQGNTEAFF.

The chain employs TRBV12-3 or TRBV12-4 and TRBJ2-5; TCRdb returns TRBD1, unconfirmable since there is no DNA. This CDR3 has 15 residues. CDR3 sequence: CASSLERTELETQYF.

This clonotype counts as medium-sized by frequency. The rearrangement joins TRBV19 to TRBJ2-1; TCRdb selects TRBD2, and the lack of DNA leaves this call unchecked. The germline CDR1 and CDR2 sequences are LNHDA and SQIVND (reference sequence). The CDR3 covers 17 residues. The CDR3 reads CASRPTSGVLSYNEQFF.

Considering frequency, this clonotype is medium-sized (0.01 to 0.1%). V and J are TRBV12-3 or TRBV12-4 and TRBJ2-2; TCRdb lists TRBD2, though no DNA is available to test this call. The CDR3 runs 15 residues. This CDR3 reads CASSLRASRTGELFF.

The chain recombines TRBV2 with TRBJ1-4; the D gene TCRdb calls, TRBD1, cannot be checked with no DNA. Germline CDR1 and CDR2: SNHLY and FYNNEI. The CDR3 has 13 amino acids. CDR3 residues: CASRGTVSEKLFF. The full variable domain, its missing parts supplied by reference TRBV2 and TRBJ1-4, is EPEVTQTPSHQVTQMGQEVILRCVPISNHLYFYWYRQILGQKVEFLVSFYNNEISEKSEIFDDQFSVERPDGSNFTLKIRSTKLEDSAMYFCASRGTVSEKLFFGSGTQLSVL.

The CDR3 region is CASRRPGTGSTDTQYF. V gene TRBV10-3 combines with J gene TRBJ2-3; TCRdb's D call of TRBD1 is untestable without DNA. Germline CDR1 is ENHRY and CDR2 is SYGVKD. The CDR3 spans 16 residues.

Judged by frequency, this clonotype is medium-sized (0.01 to 0.1%). The chain has TRBV5-6 and TRBJ1-2. The CDR3 sequence is 16 residues long. CDR1 is SGHDT and CDR2 is YYEEEE in the germline V gene. The CDR3 region is CASSLGGQEPLYGYTF.

This chain connects TRBV6-1 to TRBJ2-7; as DNA is missing, the TRBD1 call by TCRdb cannot be tested. CDR1 and CDR2 from the germline V gene are MNHNS and SASEGT. The CDR3 spans 16 residues. The CDR3 sequence: CASSEAGQVPTYEQYF.

The rearrangement joins TRBV7-9 to TRBJ2-7; the D gene TCRdb calls, TRBD2, cannot be checked with no DNA. The V gene's germline CDR1 is SEHNR and CDR2 FQNEAQ (reference sequence). The CDR3 sequence is 13 residues long. CDR3 protein: CASSPGLQGTQYF.

Its frequency marks this clonotype as medium-sized. The chain combines TRBV19 with TRBJ2-7; there is no DNA to check the TCRdb D call of TRBD1. This CDR3 is built from 15 residues. Germline CDR1 is LNHDA and CDR2 is SQIVND (reference sequence). CDR3: CASTHNDRGFDEQYF.

The rearrangement joins TRBV27 to TRBJ1-1; the TCRdb call, TRBD1, lacks DNA for checking. The length of the CDR3 is 15 residues. Germline V gene sequence: CDR1 MNHEY, CDR2 SMNVEV (reference sequence). CDR3 loop: CASSPRTGTTTEAFF.

This chain connects TRBV11-2 to TRBJ2-3; with no DNA, the TCRdb D assignment of TRBD2 cannot be verified. Per germline, CDR1 SGHAT and CDR2 FQNNGV. CDR3 size: 17 residues. CDR3 sequence reads: CASSLGARWTSTDTQYF.

This clonotype is identified as medium-sized (0.01 to 0.1%) from frequency. V is TRBV30 and J is TRBJ2-3; the TCRdb D gene call, TRBD1, has no DNA to confirm it. The CDR3 totals 15 residues. Germline V lookup: CDR1 GTSNPN, CDR2 SVGIG (reference sequence). The CDR3 here is CAWSKDGGITDTQYF.

The chain carries TRBV5-6 and TRBJ1-2. The CDR3 covers 11 residues. Germline values: CDR1 SGHDT, CDR2 YYEEEE. This chain's CDR3 is CASSYIGGYTF.

Judged by frequency, this clonotype is medium-sized (0.01 to 0.1%). This chain uses TRBV29-1 with TRBJ1-2. This CDR3 contains 13 residues. Germline V CDR1 and CDR2: SQVTM, ANQGSEA. Here the CDR3 reads CSVGQTANYGYTF.

J is TRBJ1-5 and V is TRBV5-6; TCRdb's assignment of TRBD1 cannot be checked, as there is no DNA. The CDR3 is 19 amino acids. Germline values: CDR1 SGHDT, CDR2 YYEEEE. The CDR3 loop reads CASSLEIWRRENSNQPQHF.

V gene TRBV20-1 combines with J gene TRBJ1-6; the D call of TRBD1 rests on TCRdb alone, since no DNA is present to check it. The CDR3 has 15 residues. CDR1 is DFQATT, CDR2 SNEGSKA, per germline (reference sequence). CDR3 protein: CSAREQGGIGSPLHF.

The chain uses TRBV6-2 or TRBV6-3 and TRBJ2-1; without DNA, the TCRdb call of TRBD1 cannot be checked. Germline V gene sequence: CDR1 MNHEY, CDR2 SVGEGT. There are 15 residues in the CDR3. This chain's CDR3 is CASSYVPSAYNEQFF.

This sequence joins TRBV6-4 and TRBJ2-2. Germline values: CDR1 MRHNA, CDR2 SNTAGT. This CDR3 region has 14 residues. The CDR3 spells CASSESLGTGELFF.